This TCR beta chain was sequenced for a study of cytomegalovirus exposure and HLA in healthy donors. With 60 Vbeta and 13 Jbeta primers, the PCR was carried out. The table came from immunoSEQ multiplex PCR; TCRdb's copy has only in-frame clones and leaves some out. The data contain 170,000 or so clones, over 70% of them singletons. This CDR3 contains 16 residues. Germline trimming cut 0 bases from V and 4 bases from J; bases unmatched to any gene: 6. The germline CDR1 and CDR2 sequences are SGHNT and YYREEE (reference sequence). This clonotype was sampled from a woman aged 45-59 years in good health and CMV-seronegative. The source material was PBMCs. The chain carries TRBV5-4 and TRBJ2-3, with TRBD1 matching 9 bases. In DNA form, the CDR3 reads TGTGCCAGCAGCTTGGCGGGGACAGGGCGACCAGATACGCAGTATTTT. Residues: CASSLAGTGRPDTQYF.